This TCR beta chain was retrieved from a study of cytomegalovirus exposure and HLA in healthy donors. PCR involved 60 Vbeta and 13 Jbeta primers. The repertoire was sequenced with immunoSEQ multiplex PCR; TCRdb's copy has only in-frame clones and lacks some. The sample records more than 110,000 clones, around 77% being singletons. Donors likely had unrecorded immune exposures despite being nominally healthy when sampled. The CDR3 covers 14 residues. From germline, CDR1 is SGHDT and CDR2 YYEEEE. The germline V and J ends were trimmed by 5 bases and 4 bases, with 15 bases remaining between them. Sequencing used PBMCs. The sequence derives from a woman in her forties or fifties in good health and CMV-seronegative. The gene calls are TRBV5-6 and TRBJ1-1; D remains unclear. This chain's CDR3 is CASREVGVGTEAFF. CDR3 nucleotide sequence: TGTGCCAGCAGGGAAGTCGGAGTAGGCACTGAAGCTTTCTTT.